Listed below are T cell receptor beta chains from one sample, sequenced in a study of cytomegalovirus exposure and HLA in healthy donors. Only in-frame clones appear in the TCRdb table, and some are missing; sequencing was by immunoSEQ multiplex PCR. The sample includes approximately 120,000 clones, 70% to 85% of them seen just once. The sequencing input was PBMCs. These receptors all come from a man between 35 and 55 years old in good health and CMV-seropositive. CDR3s include the opening cysteine and the closing phenylalanine or tryptophan. Each record gives: J gene, V gene, clone size, D gene, CDR3 DNA, CDR3 protein. A D gene is named only where the DNA matches it firmly. Size is stated for part of the rows, as once, few or many counts, or as a class when the clone is expanded.

TRBJ2-5,TRBV5-4,-,TRBD1,TGTGCCAGCAGCACGGACAGGACGGGAGAGACCCAGTACTTC,CASSTDRTGETQYF
TRBJ1-1,TRBV5-1,-,-,TGCGCCAGCAGCTTGGTTGCCGGCACTGAAGCTTTCTTT,CASSLVAGTEAFF
TRBJ2-2,TRBV29-1,-,-,TGCAGCGCGACAGGAAACACCGGGGAGCTGTTTTTT,CSATGNTGELFF
TRBJ1-3,TRBV9,-,-,TGTGCCAGCAGCATATTCGACAGGCCCAACTCTGGAAACACCATATATTTT,CASSIFDRPNSGNTIYF
TRBJ2-7,TRBV11-3,once,-,TGTGCCAGCAGCTTAGGTGGAGGCGACGAGCAGTACTTC,CASSLGGGDEQYF
TRBJ1-1,TRBV6-5,-,-,TGTGCCAGCAGCTCCCCGGCAGGGTCCACTGAAGCTTTCTTT,CASSSPAGSTEAFF
TRBJ1-2,TRBV5-1,-,-,TGCGCCAGCAGCTTGGCGGGGAATGGCTACACCTTC,CASSLAGNGYTF
TRBJ2-5,TRBV28,-,-,TGTGCCAGCAGTTTACAGGGGCTCCAAGAGACCCAGTACTTC,CASSLQGLQETQYF
TRBJ2-1,TRBV7-2,-,TRBD1,TGTGCCAGCAGCCCTCGGAACAGGGGGTCCAGCTCCTACAATGAGCAGTTCTTC,CASSPRNRGSSSYNEQFF
TRBJ2-2,TRBV6-6,-,TRBD2,TGTGCCAGCAGTGTCCTAGCGGGAAGAAGCACCGGGGAGCTGTTTTTT,CASSVLAGRSTGELFF
TRBJ1-3,TRBV5-5,few,TRBD1,TGTGCCAGCAGCTTCAACGCAGGGGGGTCTGGAAACACCATATATTTT,CASSFNAGGSGNTIYF
TRBJ1-4,TRBV7-7,-,TRBD1,TGTGCTAGCAGCCAGACAGGGACCAATGAAAAACTGTTTTTT,CASSQTGTNEKLFF
TRBJ2-1,TRBV11-2,-,-,TGTGCCAGCAGCTTAGGCTTACGTGCGGGCTACAATGAGCAGTTCTTC,CASSLGLRAGYNEQFF
TRBJ2-3,TRBV10-1,-,-,TGCGCCAGCAGTTCAGGGGGCACAGATACGCAGTATTTT,CASSSGGTDTQYF